This is a list of T cell receptor beta chains from one sample in a study of blood T cell repertoires in COVID-19. The assay was immunoSEQ multiplex PCR, and TCRdb's table has in-frame clones only and misses some. The table has 450,000 to 500,000 clones, around 87% seen once. The source material was PBMCs or T cells enriched from blood (not recorded which). The receptors stem from a woman aged 18-30 years who had recovered from COVID-19. Each CDR3 is given with its conserved first and last residue. The order of the fields is V gene, J gene, clone size, D gene, CDR3 protein, CDR3 DNA. The D gene is left open where the match is weak. Not all rows give a size; the values are once, few, many and, for expanded clones, a class.

>TRBV6-5|TRBJ1-1|once|.
CASRGTGSTEAFF
TGTGCCAGCAGGGGAACAGGGTCCACTGAAGCTTTCTTT
>TRBV14|TRBJ1-1|.|.
CASSHTSRAFF
TGTGCCAGCAGCCACACAAGTCGAGCTTTCTTT
>TRBV10-3|TRBJ1-2|.|TRBD1
CAIRGVIGQDYGYTF
TGTGCCATCAGGGGGGTAATCGGACAGGACTATGGCTACACCTTC
>TRBV7-2|TRBJ2-5|.|TRBD1
CASSLNRGLRGMETQYF
TGTGCCAGCAGTCTTAATAGGGGGCTCCGGGGTATGGAGACCCAGTACTTC
>TRBV6-5|TRBJ2-7|.|.
CASSYSGGSYEQYF
TGTGCCAGCAGTTATTCAGGGGGGTCCTACGAGCAGTACTTC
>TRBV5-6|TRBJ1-4|.|.
CASSLITAPNEKLFF
TGTGCCAGCAGCTTGATCACAGCCCCCAATGAAAAACTGTTTTTT
>TRBV3-1/TRBV3-2|TRBJ1-3|.|.
CASALRGNTIYF
TGTGCCAGCGCTCTAAGAGGAAACACCATATATTTT
>TRBV27|TRBJ2-7|few|.
CASSHSSYEQYF
TGTGCCAGCAGTCACAGCTCCTACGAGCAGTACTTC
>TRBV5-4|TRBJ1-1|.|TRBD1
CASGQGGSTEAFF
TGTGCCAGCGGACAGGGGGGGAGCACTGAAGCTTTCTTT
>TRBV6-5|TRBJ1-2|.|TRBD1
CASADRINYGYTF
TGTGCCAGCGCGGACAGGATCAACTATGGCTACACCTTC
>TRBV7-7|TRBJ2-1|once|TRBD1
CASSTGGTGGNEQFF
TGTGCCAGCTCAACCGGTGGGACAGGGGGCAATGAGCAGTTCTTC
>TRBV5-1|TRBJ1-3|.|TRBD1
CASSPITGGTGNTIYF
TGCGCCAGCAGCCCCATTACAGGGGGCACTGGAAACACCATATATTTT
>TRBV30|TRBJ1-3|.|.
CAWSEEVAGNTIYF
TGTGCCTGGAGTGAGGAGGTTGCTGGAAACACCATATATTTT
>TRBV7-9|TRBJ1-4|.|.
CASSLVYSAIAEKLFF
TGTGCCAGCAGCTTAGTTTATAGCGCGATCGCTGAAAAACTGTTTTTT
>TRBV6-5|TRBJ2-7|.|.
CASSYSRAPYEQYF
TGTGCCAGCAGTTACTCGAGGGCTCCCTACGAGCAGTACTTC
>TRBV5-1|TRBJ2-5|.|.
CASSDRPETQETQYF
TGCGCCAGCAGCGACAGGCCAGAGACCCAAGAGACCCAGTACTTC
>TRBV27|TRBJ2-7|.|TRBD2
CASSSLAGADYEQYF
TGTGCCAGCAGTTCCCTAGCGGGGGCAGACTACGAGCAGTACTTC
>TRBV5-1|TRBJ2-7|.|.
CASSPDGQPYEQYF
TGCGCCAGCAGCCCGGACGGACAGCCCTACGAGCAGTACTTC
>TRBV4-1|TRBJ1-3|.|.
CASSPPRGALSGNTIYF
TGCGCCAGCAGCCCCCCCCGCGGAGCGCTCTCTGGAAACACCATATATTTT
>TRBV30|TRBJ1-1|few|.
CAWSLEQGEAFF
TGTGCCTGGAGCCTGGAACAGGGTGAAGCTTTCTTT
>TRBV4-1|TRBJ1-1|once|.
CASSQEREKNTEAFF
TGCGCCAGCAGCCAAGAAAGGGAGAAGAACACTGAAGCTTTCTTT
>TRBV19|TRBJ1-2|.|.
CASRLISGGSYGYTF
TGTGCCAGTAGACTTATTTCTGGAGGATCCTATGGCTACACCTTC
>TRBV7-9|TRBJ1-2|.|TRBD1
CASSVGTGALSGGYTF
TGTGCCAGCAGTGTCGGGACAGGCGCCCTATCCGGAGGCTACACCTTC
>TRBV14|TRBJ2-1|.|TRBD1
CASSHPPDRVGNEQFF
TGTGCCAGCAGCCACCCGCCCGACAGGGTTGGAAATGAGCAGTTCTTC
>TRBV12-3/TRBV12-4|TRBJ1-2|.|.
CASSFQGNYGYTF
TGTGCCAGCAGTTTCCAGGGGAACTATGGCTACACCTTC
>TRBV4-1|TRBJ2-7|.|.
CASSHPGMFRATYEQYF
TGCGCCAGCAGCCACCCCGGGATGTTCCGGGCCACCTACGAGCAGTACTTC
>TRBV7-9|TRBJ1-2|once|TRBD1
CASSPDRANYGYTF
TGTGCCAGCAGCCCCGACAGGGCGAACTATGGCTACACCTTC
>TRBV7-2|TRBJ2-5|once|TRBD1
CASSAGTGYQETQYF
TGTGCCAGCAGCGCCGGGACAGGGTACCAAGAGACCCAGTACTTC
>TRBV27|TRBJ1-6|.|.
CASRGTSWEVSPLHF
TGTGCCAGCAGAGGTACTAGTTGGGAGGTTTCACCCCTCCACTTT
>TRBV29-1|TRBJ1-1|.|.
CSVDPNGGEYTEAFF
TGCAGCGTTGATCCGAACGGAGGAGAGTACACTGAAGCTTTCTTT
>TRBV5-1|TRBJ1-3|.|TRBD1
CASSAQGAGNTIYF
TGCGCCAGCAGCGCACAGGGGGCTGGAAACACCATATATTTT
>TRBV9|TRBJ2-7|.|TRBD2
CASSLGLAGGPPYEQYF
TGTGCCAGCAGCTTAGGACTAGCGGGGGGCCCTCCCTACGAGCAGTACTTC
>TRBV5-1|TRBJ2-5|.|TRBD2
CASSPADAGGRETQYF
TGCGCCAGCAGCCCTGCTGATGCGGGGGGCCGGGAGACCCAGTACTTC
>TRBV2|TRBJ1-5|.|.
CASLIDRESNQPQHF
TGTGCCAGCCTAATTGATAGGGAGTCTAATCAGCCCCAGCATTTT
>TRBV28|TRBJ2-7|once|.
CASSGPGLIPYEQYF
TGTGCCAGCAGTGGACCGGGACTGATTCCCTACGAGCAGTACTTC
>TRBV5-4|TRBJ1-2|.|.
CASSLAGGPYGYTF
TGTGCCAGCAGCTTGGCCGGGGGACCCTATGGCTACACCTTC
>TRBV11-2|TRBJ2-5|.|TRBD1
CASSPISRGTETQYF
TGTGCCAGCAGCCCCATATCCAGGGGGACGGAGACCCAGTACTTC
>TRBV19|TRBJ1-1|.|TRBD1
CACSGGAGAEAFF
TGTGCCTGCTCAGGGGGCGCGGGGGCTGAAGCTTTCTTT
>TRBV9|TRBJ1-6|.|.
CASSVRQDNSPLHF
TGTGCCAGCAGCGTAAGACAGGATAATTCACCCCTCCACTTT
>TRBV28|TRBJ1-5|.|.
CASTALRQTSNQPQHF
TGTGCCAGCACCGCCTTGAGACAGACTAGCAATCAGCCCCAGCATTTT
>TRBV21-1|TRBJ2-7|.|.
CASIPLRGHNDEQYF
TGTGCCAGCATCCCCCTCAGGGGGCATAACGACGAGCAGTACTTC
>TRBV7-9|TRBJ1-4|.|.
CASSSREVATNEKLFF
TGTGCCAGCAGCTCCCGGGAGGTTGCAACTAATGAAAAACTGTTTTTT
>TRBV19|TRBJ2-5|once|.
CASSINGGWETQYF
TGTGCCAGTAGTATAAACGGCGGGTGGGAGACCCAGTACTTC
>TRBV18|TRBJ1-2|.|TRBD1
CASSRQGDYGYTF
TGTGCCAGCTCACGACAGGGGGACTATGGCTACACCTTC
>TRBV30|TRBJ2-1|.|TRBD1
CAWSMGQGAHNEQFF
TGTGCCTGGAGTATGGGACAGGGTGCCCACAATGAGCAGTTCTTC
>TRBV5-1|TRBJ1-1|.|.
CASSLEGLNTEAFF
TGCGCCAGCAGCTTGGAGGGGCTGAACACTGAAGCTTTCTTT
>TRBV14|TRBJ1-2|.|.
CASSQADSSNYGYTF
TGTGCCAGCAGCCAAGCTGACAGCTCTAACTATGGCTACACCTTC
>TRBV27|TRBJ1-1|.|.
CASSLTRDTLVQTEAFF
TGTGCCAGCAGTTTGACCCGGGACACATTAGTTCAGACTGAAGCTTTCTTT